The 22 T cell receptor beta chains reported below all come from one sample, sequenced in a study of T cell repertoires in cytomegalovirus infection. Via MiXCR, TCRdb re-called the reads, giving one row per CDR3 protein. The sample records about 920,000 distinct CDR3 sequences, more than 25% being singletons. Their recognized antigens are unknown. This sample comprised cultured CD8+ T cells from PBMCs, obtained from culture after CMV antigen stimulation. These receptors came from a human donor in good health (CMV status not recorded). Some clones in this sample may be carry-over from other donors' samples.

This clonotype was detected only a few times. This chain links TRBV19 with TRBJ1-5; 7 bases map to TRBD1. V lost 11 bases to trimming and J lost 3 bases; unmatched junction nucleotides: 13. The CDR3 runs 15 residues. Germline assignment: CDR1 LNHDA and CDR2 SQIVND (reference sequence). The CDR3 loop reads CAGQVLDGYNQPQHF. The CDR3 DNA reads TGTGCCGGACAGGTCTTAGATGGGTACAATCAGCCCCAGCATTTT.

This clonotype was seen only a few times. The chain combines TRBV24-1 with TRBJ2-2; TRBD1 might be the D (6 bases). V dropped 4 bases and J dropped 3 bases, with 11 bases sitting between them. From germline, CDR1 is KGHDR and CDR2 SFDVKD. The CDR3 totals 15 residues. The CDR3 DNA sequence: TGTGCCACCAGTGAAACAGGGCGGTACACCGGGGAGCTGTTTTTT. Encoded protein: CATSETGRYTGELFF.

The sample holds a few counts of this clonotype. The chain is built from TRBV5-5 and TRBJ2-1; 10 nucleotides line up with TRBD2. Germline CDR1 SGHKS, CDR2 YYEKEE (reference sequence). The V and J ends lost 0 bases and 5 bases, in that order; junction bases with no gene match: 8. The CDR3 spans 17 residues. In DNA, the CDR3 is TGTGCCAGCAGCTTGGCCGTCTGGCTAGCGGGGGACAATGAGCAGTTCTTC. It is translated as CASSLAVWLAGDNEQFF.

The chain couples TRBV12-2 to TRBJ2-5. TRBV12-2 is reported as a pseudogene. The CDR3 loop spans 12 amino acids. Here the CDR3 reads CASRQISETQYF. CDR3 sequence (DNA): TGTGCAAGTCGACAGATTTCAGAGACCCAGTACTTC.

This chain connects TRBV29-1 to TRBJ2-2; weak D call: TRBD2 (5 bases). This CDR3 has 15 amino acids. The germline V and J ends were trimmed by 7 bases and 0 bases, with 15 bases remaining between them. Germline V gives CDR1 SQVTM, CDR2 ANQGSEA. CDR3 sequence (DNA): TGCAGCGCCTGCCCTCGAGGGACGAACACCGGGGAGCTGTTTTTT. This gives the protein CSACPRGTNTGELFF.

This clonotype was counted a few times. The chain employs TRBV27 and TRBJ2-3, with unresolved D. This CDR3 comprises 12 residues. In germline, CDR1 is MNHEY, CDR2 SMNVEV (reference sequence). Deletions cut 6 bases from V and 2 bases from J, with 6 bases between. The CDR3, as DNA: TGTGCCAGCAGATTAACCACAGATACGCAGTATTTT. It encodes CASRLTTDTQYF.

This clonotype was detected only a few times. The rearrangement joins TRBV20-1 to TRBJ2-1; D is undetermined. Germline loops: CDR1 DFQATT, CDR2 SNEGSKA (reference sequence). The CDR3 spans 14 residues. The V end lost 3 bases, the J end lost 0 bases, and 9 bases lay between the germline ends. CDR3 sequence reads: CSARKFSSYNEQFF. Here the CDR3 DNA reads TGCAGTGCTAGGAAGTTTAGCTCCTACAATGAGCAGTTCTTC.

The chain couples TRBV10-3 to TRBJ2-6; TRBD1 matches 10 bases. CDR1 ENHRY and CDR2 SYGVKD come from the germline V gene. CDR3 size: 19 residues. The V segment lost 5 bases and the J segment 0 bases; nucleotides outside the gene matches: 10. The CDR3 sequence is CAISTPRGTGDSGANVLTF. In DNA form, the CDR3 reads TGTGCCATCAGTACTCCCCGGGGGACAGGGGACTCTGGGGCCAACGTCCTGACTTTC.

In this sample, this clonotype turned up a few times. J is TRBJ2-7 and V is TRBV6-6; tentatively, D is TRBD1 or TRBD2 (5 bases each). Germline V gene data show CDR1 as MNHNY and CDR2 as SVGAGI (reference sequence). The length of the CDR3 is 14 residues. V shed 2 bases and J shed 3 bases, with 11 bases lying between them. The CDR3 loop is CASSYRDRYYEQYF. CDR3 sequence (DNA): TGTGCCAGCAGTTACCGGGACCGCTACTACGAGCAGTACTTC.

The chain combines TRBV5-6 with TRBJ2-1; 8 positions agree with TRBD2. This CDR3 has 17 residues. The junction had 11 bases not matched to a gene; V was cut back by 4 bases and J by 2 bases. From germline, CDR1 is SGHDT and CDR2 YYEEEE. In nucleotides, the CDR3 is TGTGCCAGCAGCGCGGAGGGCTGGCGGGGGGCCTACAATGAGCAGTTCTTC. It encodes CASSAEGWRGAYNEQFF.

This clonotype was observed a handful of times. The chain carries TRBV4-3 and TRBJ1-6; 10 bases fit TRBD1. The V gene end was trimmed by 0 bases and the J gene end by 6 bases; junction bases not matched to a gene: 2. This CDR3 spans 16 amino acids. Germline assignment: CDR1 LGHNA and CDR2 YSLEER. The CDR3 is CASSQERTGGNSPLHF. As DNA, the CDR3 is TGCGCCAGCAGCCAAGAGAGGACAGGGGGTAATTCACCCCTCCACTTT.

The chain joins TRBV6-1 to TRBJ1-1; 10 positions agree with TRBD1. Unmatched junction bases numbered 9, after V lost 6 bases and J lost 5 bases. The CDR3 spans 15 residues. CDR1 MNHNS and CDR2 SASEGT come from the germline V gene. CDR3 amino acids: CASRTGQGERTEAFF. CDR3 DNA: TGTGCCAGCAGGACCGGACAGGGGGAGAGGACTGAAGCTTTCTTT.

This rearrangement joins TRBV6-6 to TRBJ2-5; 13 bases line up with TRBD2. In germline, CDR1 is MNHNY, CDR2 SVGAGI (reference sequence). The V gene end was trimmed by 6 bases and the J gene end by 2 bases; junction bases not matched to a gene: 9. CDR3 length: 17 residues. The CDR3 DNA reads TGTGCCAGCAGCTTCCGACTAGCGGGGGGTGCTCAAGAGACCCAGTACTTC. Protein sequence: CASSFRLAGGAQETQYF.

This clonotype occurred many times. This chain joins TRBV7-2 and TRBJ1-3; D possibly corresponds to TRBD1 (6 bases). The CDR3 spans 18 residues. V was clipped by 5 bases and J by 0 bases, with 20 bases between them. In germline, CDR1 is SGHTA, CDR2 FQGNSA. This CDR3 reads CASSVLPQGSNSGNTIYF. CDR3 sequence (DNA): TGTGCCAGCAGCGTGTTGCCCCAGGGGTCCAACTCTGGAAACACCATATATTTT.

This clonotype has a handful of counts. V gene TRBV7-6 combines with J gene TRBJ2-5; tentative D call: TRBD2 (5 bases). Between the trimmed V and J ends, which lost 8 bases and 4 bases, there was a span of 29 bases. The CDR3 is 18 residues long. Germline-derived CDR1 and CDR2 are SGHVS and FNYEAQ. The CDR3 here is CASLTPEAIPEEGETQYF. CDR3 bases: TGTGCCAGCTTGACCCCGGAGGCAATTCCCGAGGAAGGAGAGACCCAGTACTTC.

The sample holds many counts of this clonotype. V gene TRBV7-2 combines with J gene TRBJ2-3; a weak D match, TRBD2 (7 bases). The V gene lost 7 bases and the J gene lost 4 bases, with 18 bases spanning the gap. Germline V lookup: CDR1 SGHTA, CDR2 FQGNSA. This CDR3 comprises 15 residues. DNA of the CDR3: TGTGCCAGCACCCTGGGGGGGGGGCCCCCAGATACGCAGTATTTT. It translates to CASTLGGGPPDTQYF.

This chain's CDR3 is CASSPQRQGGNQPQHF. The CDR3 region has the DNA TGTGCCAGCAGCCCCCAGCGCCAGGGTGGCAATCAGCCCCAGCATTTT. The rearrangement links TRBV7-2 to TRBJ1-5; D is possibly TRBD1 (5 bases). CDR1 SGHTA and CDR2 FQGNSA come from the germline V gene. Between the trimmed V and J ends, which lost 5 bases and 2 bases, there was a span of 16 bases. There are 16 residues in the CDR3.

This clonotype has a count of ten or more. The chain combines TRBV12-3 or TRBV12-4 with TRBJ1-2, with 7 positions matching TRBD1. The CDR3 has 14 residues. Trimming took 5 bases from V and 4 from J; bases not matched to a gene: 7. Here the CDR3 reads CASSRGTDFYGYTF. CDR3 coding DNA: TGTGCCAGCAGTCGCGGGACAGACTTCTATGGCTACACCTTC.

The chain carries TRBV15 and TRBJ2-2, with 9 bases fitting TRBD2. CDR1 LNHNV and CDR2 YYDKDF come from the germline V gene (reference sequence). V shed 8 bases, J shed 7 bases, and the junction held 5 bases outside the gene matches. The CDR3 consists of 13 residues. CDR3 bases: TGTGCCACCGGCGAGCGGGGGGACGGGGAGCTGTTTTTT. It codes for CATGERGDGELFF.

This clonotype was picked up a small number of times. V usage is TRBV24-1 and J usage is TRBJ2-5; 8 positions match TRBD1. Germline loops: CDR1 KGHDR, CDR2 SFDVKD. Unmatched junction bases numbered 7, after V lost 4 bases and J lost 1 base. The CDR3 is made up of 16 amino acids. In DNA form, the CDR3 reads TGTGCCACCAGTGACCCCGACCAGGGGGCCCAAGAGACCCAGTACTTC. It translates to CATSDPDQGAQETQYF.

The chain uses TRBV6-8 and TRBJ2-5; 7 nucleotides match TRBD1. V shed 0 bases, J shed 5 bases, and the junction held 6 bases outside the gene matches. CDR1 is MNHGY, CDR2 SAAAGT, per germline. The CDR3 is made up of 15 amino acids. The CDR3 DNA follows: TGTGCCAGCAGTTACTCAGGGGGCAGGTTGGAGACCCAGTACTTC. Its translation is CASSYSGGRLETQYF.

This clonotype was observed a few times. This chain uses TRBV2 with TRBJ2-5; 7 bases map to TRBD1. Unmatched junction bases numbered 5, after V lost 4 bases and J lost 3 bases. The CDR3 totals 14 residues. Germline V gene data show CDR1 as SNHLY and CDR2 as FYNNEI. The DNA of the CDR3 is TGTGCCAGCAGTGGTGGGACAGCGGAAGAGACCCAGTACTTC. This sequence encodes CASSGGTAEETQYF.